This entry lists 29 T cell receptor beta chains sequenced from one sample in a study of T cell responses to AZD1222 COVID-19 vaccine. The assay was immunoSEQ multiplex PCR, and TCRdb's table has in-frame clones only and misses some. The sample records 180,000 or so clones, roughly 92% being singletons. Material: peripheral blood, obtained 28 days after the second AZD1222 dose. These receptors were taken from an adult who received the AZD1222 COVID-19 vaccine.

The CDR3 bases are TGTGCCAGCAGTAGGCTAGCGGGGACCTACGAGCAGTACTTC. It translates to CASSRLAGTYEQYF. This chain joins TRBV27 and TRBJ2-7; 9 bases are shared with TRBD2. The length of the CDR3 is 14 residues. Trimming took 5 bases from V and 2 from J; bases not matched to a gene: 4. CDR1 is MNHEY, CDR2 SMNVEV, per germline (reference sequence).

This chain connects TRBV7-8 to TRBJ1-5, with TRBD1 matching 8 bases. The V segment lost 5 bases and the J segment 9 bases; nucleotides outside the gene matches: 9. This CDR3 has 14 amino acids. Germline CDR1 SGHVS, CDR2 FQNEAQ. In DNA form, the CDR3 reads TGTGCCAGCAGCCCCGGACAGGGAGATCGGCCCCAGCATTTT. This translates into CASSPGQGDRPQHF.

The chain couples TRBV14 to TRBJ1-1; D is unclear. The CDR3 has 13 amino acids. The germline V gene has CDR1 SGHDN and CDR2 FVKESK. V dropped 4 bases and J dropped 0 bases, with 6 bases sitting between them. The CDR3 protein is CASSPEMNTEAFF. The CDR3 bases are TGTGCCAGCAGCCCCGAGATGAACACTGAAGCTTTCTTT.

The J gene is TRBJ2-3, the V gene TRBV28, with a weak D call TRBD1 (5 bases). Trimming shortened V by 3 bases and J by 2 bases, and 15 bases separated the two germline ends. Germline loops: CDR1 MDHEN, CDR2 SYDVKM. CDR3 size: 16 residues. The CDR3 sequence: CASSFGKWGSTDTQYF. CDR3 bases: TGTGCCAGCAGTTTCGGCAAATGGGGCTCCACAGATACGCAGTATTTT.

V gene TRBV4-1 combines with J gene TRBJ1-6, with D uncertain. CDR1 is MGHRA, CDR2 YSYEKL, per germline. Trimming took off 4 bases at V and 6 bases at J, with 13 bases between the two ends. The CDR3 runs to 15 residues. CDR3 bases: TGCGCCAGCAGCCGGGGTAGGCGGATTAATTCACCCCTCCACTTT. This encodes CASSRGRRINSPLHF.

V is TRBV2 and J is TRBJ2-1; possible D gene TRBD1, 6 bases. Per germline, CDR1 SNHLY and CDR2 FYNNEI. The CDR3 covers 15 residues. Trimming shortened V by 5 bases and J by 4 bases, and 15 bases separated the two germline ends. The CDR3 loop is CASSTGTSRYNEQFF. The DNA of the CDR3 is TGTGCCAGCAGTACCGGGACATCACGTTACAATGAGCAGTTCTTC.

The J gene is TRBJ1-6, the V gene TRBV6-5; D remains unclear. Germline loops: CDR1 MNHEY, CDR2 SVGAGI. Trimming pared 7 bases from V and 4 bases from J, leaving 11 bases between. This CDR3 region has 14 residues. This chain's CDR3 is CASIRTGYNSPLHF. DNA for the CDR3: TGTGCCAGCATTCGGACCGGTTATAATTCACCCCTCCACTTT.

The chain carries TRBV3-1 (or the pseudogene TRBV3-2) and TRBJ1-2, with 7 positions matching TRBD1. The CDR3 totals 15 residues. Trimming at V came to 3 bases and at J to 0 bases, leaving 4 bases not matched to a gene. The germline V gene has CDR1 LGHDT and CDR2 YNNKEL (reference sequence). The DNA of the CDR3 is TGTGCCAGCAGCCATGGACAGGCCTCTAACTATGGCTACACCTTC. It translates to CASSHGQASNYGYTF.

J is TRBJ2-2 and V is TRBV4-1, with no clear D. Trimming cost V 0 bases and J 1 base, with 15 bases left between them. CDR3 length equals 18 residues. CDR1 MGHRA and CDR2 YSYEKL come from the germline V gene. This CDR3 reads CASSQEGRRYQNTGELFF. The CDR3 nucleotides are TGCGCCAGCAGCCAAGAAGGTCGGCGCTACCAGAACACCGGGGAGCTGTTTTTT.

DNA for the CDR3: TGTGCCAGCAGCCCGTTCGCGGGCCTAGGATCAGGGTGGGATACGCAGTATTTT. This sequence encodes CASSPFAGLGSGWDTQYF. The V gene is TRBV7-3, the J gene TRBJ2-3; the D gene could be TRBD1 or TRBD2 (5 bases each). This CDR3 has 18 amino acids. Germline V gene sequence: CDR1 SGHTA, CDR2 FQGTGA. Trimming shortened V by 5 bases and J by 6 bases, and 27 bases separated the two germline ends. Full variable domain (rest looked up from reference TRBV7-3 and TRBJ2-3): GAGVSQTPSNKVTEKGKYVELRCDPISGHTALYWYRQSLGQGPEFLIYFQGTGAADDSGLPNDRFFAVRPEGSVSTLKIQRTERGDSAVYLCASSPFAGLGSGWDTQYFGPGTRLTVL.

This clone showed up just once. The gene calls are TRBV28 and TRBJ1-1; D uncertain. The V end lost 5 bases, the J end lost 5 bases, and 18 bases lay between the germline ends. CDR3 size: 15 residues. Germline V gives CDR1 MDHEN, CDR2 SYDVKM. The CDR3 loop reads CASSLPRLVETEAFF. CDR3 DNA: TGTGCCAGCAGTCTACCACGACTGGTTGAGACTGAAGCTTTCTTT.

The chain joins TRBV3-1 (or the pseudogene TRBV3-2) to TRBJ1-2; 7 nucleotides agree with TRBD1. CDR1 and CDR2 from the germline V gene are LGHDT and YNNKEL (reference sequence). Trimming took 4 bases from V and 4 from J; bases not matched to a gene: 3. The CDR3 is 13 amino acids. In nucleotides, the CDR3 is TGTGCCAGCAGCCCCGGGACAGTCTATGGCTACACCTTC. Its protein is CASSPGTVYGYTF.

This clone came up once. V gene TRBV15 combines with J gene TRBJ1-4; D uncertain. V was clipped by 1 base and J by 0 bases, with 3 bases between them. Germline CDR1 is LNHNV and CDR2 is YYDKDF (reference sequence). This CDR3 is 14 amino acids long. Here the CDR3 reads CATSRVTTNEKLFF. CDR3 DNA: TGTGCCACCAGCAGAGTTACAACTAATGAAAAACTGTTTTTT.

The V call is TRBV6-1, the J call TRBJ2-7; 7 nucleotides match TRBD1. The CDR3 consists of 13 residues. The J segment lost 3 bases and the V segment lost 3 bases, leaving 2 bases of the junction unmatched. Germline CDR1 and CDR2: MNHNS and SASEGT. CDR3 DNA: TGTGCCAGCAGTGAGACAGGGTTCTACGAGCAGTACTTC. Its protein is CASSETGFYEQYF.

The chain's CDR3 is CASASSGGNYGYTF. In nucleotides, the CDR3 is TGTGCCAGCGCATCGTCCGGCGGGAACTATGGCTACACCTTC. The V gene is TRBV2, the J gene TRBJ1-2; D ambiguous. Germline V CDR1 and CDR2: SNHLY, FYNNEI. V lost 8 bases, J lost 2 bases, and 15 bases lay in between. This CDR3 spans 14 amino acids. Full variable domain (remainder filled in from reference TRBV2 and TRBJ1-2): EPEVTQTPSHQVTQMGQEVILRCVPISNHLYFYWYRQILGQKVEFLVSFYNNEISEKSEIFDDQFSVERPDGSNFTLKIRSTKLEDSAMYFCASASSGGNYGYTFGSGTRLTVV.

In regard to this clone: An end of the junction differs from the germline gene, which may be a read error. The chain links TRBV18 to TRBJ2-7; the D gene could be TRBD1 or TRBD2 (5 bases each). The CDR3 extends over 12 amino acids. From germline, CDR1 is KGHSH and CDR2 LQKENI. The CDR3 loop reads CASSPTEGAHLF. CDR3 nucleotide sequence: TGTGCCAGCTCACCGACAGAGGGAGCCCATCTCTTC.

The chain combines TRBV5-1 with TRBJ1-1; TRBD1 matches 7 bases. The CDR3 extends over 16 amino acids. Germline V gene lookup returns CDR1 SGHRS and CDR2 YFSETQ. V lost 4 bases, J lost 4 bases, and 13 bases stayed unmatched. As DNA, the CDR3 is TGCGCCAGCAGCAACCAGGGACAGCAGCAGCTCACTGAAGCTTTCTTT. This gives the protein CASSNQGQQQLTEAFF.

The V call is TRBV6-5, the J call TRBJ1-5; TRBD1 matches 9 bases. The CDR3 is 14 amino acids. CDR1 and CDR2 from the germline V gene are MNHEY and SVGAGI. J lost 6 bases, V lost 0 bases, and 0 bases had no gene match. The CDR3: CASSYSTGGQPQHF. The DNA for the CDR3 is TGTGCCAGCAGTTACTCGACAGGGGGTCAGCCCCAGCATTTT.

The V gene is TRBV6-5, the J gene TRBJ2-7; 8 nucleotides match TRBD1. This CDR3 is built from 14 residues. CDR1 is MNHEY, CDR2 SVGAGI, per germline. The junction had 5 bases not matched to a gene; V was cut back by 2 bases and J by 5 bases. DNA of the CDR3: TGTGCCAGCAGTTACCCCGACAGGGGTCACGAGCAGTACTTC. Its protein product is CASSYPDRGHEQYF.

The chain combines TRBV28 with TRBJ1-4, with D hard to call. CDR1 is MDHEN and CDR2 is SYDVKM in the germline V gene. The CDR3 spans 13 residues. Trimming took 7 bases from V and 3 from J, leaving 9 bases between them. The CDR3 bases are TGTGCCAGCATGCGCCTCGCTAATGAAAAACTGTTTTTT. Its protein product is CASMRLANEKLFF.

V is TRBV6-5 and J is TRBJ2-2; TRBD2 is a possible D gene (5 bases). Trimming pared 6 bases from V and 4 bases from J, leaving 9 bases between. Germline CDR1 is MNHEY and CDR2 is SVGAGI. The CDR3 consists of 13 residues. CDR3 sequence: CASRRAVTGELFF. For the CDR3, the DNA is TGTGCCAGCAGGAGGGCAGTCACCGGGGAGCTGTTTTTT.

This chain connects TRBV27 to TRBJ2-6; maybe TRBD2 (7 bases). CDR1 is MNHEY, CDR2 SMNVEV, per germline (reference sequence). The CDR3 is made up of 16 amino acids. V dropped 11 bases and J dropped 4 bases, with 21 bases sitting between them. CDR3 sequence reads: CAPPGGRPPGANVLTF. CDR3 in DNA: TGTGCCCCCCCGGGGGGCAGGCCCCCCGGGGCCAACGTCCTGACTTTC.

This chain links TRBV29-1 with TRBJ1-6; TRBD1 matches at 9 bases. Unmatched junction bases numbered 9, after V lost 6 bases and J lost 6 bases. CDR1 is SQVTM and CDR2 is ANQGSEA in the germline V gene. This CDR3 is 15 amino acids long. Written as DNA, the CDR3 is TGCAGCGTCCGACAGGGGGAGCTATCTAATTCACCCCTCCACTTT. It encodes CSVRQGELSNSPLHF.

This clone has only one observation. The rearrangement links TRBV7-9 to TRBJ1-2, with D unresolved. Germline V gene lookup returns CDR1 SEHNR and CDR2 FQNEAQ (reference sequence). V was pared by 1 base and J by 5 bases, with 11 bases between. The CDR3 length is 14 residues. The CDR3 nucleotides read TGTGCCAGCAGCTTAGAAAGTTTCTTTTATGGCTACACCTTC. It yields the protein CASSLESFFYGYTF.

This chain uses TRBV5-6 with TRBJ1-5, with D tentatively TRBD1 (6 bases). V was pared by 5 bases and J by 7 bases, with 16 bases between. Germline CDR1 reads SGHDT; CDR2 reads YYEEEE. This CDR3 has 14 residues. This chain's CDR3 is CASRPTGRGQPQHF. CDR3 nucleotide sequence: TGTGCCAGCAGACCAACAGGGAGGGGGCAGCCCCAGCATTTT.

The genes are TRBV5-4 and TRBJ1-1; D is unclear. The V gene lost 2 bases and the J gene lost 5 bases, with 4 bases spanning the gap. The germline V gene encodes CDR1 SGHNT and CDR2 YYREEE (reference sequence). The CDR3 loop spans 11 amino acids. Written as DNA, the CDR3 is TGTGCCAGCAGCTTTAGAACTGAAGCTTTCTTT. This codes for CASSFRTEAFF.

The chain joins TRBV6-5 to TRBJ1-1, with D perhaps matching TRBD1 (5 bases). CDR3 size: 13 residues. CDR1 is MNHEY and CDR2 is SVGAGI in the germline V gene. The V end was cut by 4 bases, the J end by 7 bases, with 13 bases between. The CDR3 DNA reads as TGTGCCAGCAGTTTATGGAGGGGAGGTGAAGCTTTCTTT. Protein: CASSLWRGGEAFF.

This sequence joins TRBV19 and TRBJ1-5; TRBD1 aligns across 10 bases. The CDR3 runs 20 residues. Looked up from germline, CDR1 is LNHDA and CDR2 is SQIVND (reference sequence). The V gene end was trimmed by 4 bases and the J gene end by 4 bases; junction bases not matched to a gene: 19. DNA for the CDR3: TGTGCCAGTAGTACTTCGACAGGGGGCGAGAGAATACAGCGAAATCAGCCCCAGCATTTT. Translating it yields CASSTSTGGERIQRNQPQHF.

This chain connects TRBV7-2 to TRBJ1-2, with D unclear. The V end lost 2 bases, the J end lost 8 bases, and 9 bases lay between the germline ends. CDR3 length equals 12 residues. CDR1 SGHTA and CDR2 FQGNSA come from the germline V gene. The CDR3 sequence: CASSLSGPGYTF. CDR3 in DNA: TGTGCCAGCAGCTTATCGGGCCCCGGCTACACCTTC.